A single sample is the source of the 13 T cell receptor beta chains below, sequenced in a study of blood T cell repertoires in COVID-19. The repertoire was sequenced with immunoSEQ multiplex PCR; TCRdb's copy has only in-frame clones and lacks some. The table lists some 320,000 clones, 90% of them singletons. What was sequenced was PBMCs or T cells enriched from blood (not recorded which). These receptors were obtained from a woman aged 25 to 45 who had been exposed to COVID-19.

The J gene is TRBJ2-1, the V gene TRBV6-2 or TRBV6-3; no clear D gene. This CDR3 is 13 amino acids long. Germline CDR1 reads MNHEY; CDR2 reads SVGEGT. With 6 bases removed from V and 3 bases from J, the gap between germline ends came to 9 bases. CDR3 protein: CASSPPNYNEQFF. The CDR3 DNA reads TGTGCCAGCAGCCCCCCTAACTACAATGAGCAGTTCTTC.

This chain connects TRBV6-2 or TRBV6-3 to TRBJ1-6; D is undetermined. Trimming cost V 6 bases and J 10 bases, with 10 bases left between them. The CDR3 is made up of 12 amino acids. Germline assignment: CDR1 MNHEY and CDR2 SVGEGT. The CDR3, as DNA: TGTGCCAGCAGCGAATCCCGGTCACCCCTCCACTTT. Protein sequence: CASSESRSPLHF.

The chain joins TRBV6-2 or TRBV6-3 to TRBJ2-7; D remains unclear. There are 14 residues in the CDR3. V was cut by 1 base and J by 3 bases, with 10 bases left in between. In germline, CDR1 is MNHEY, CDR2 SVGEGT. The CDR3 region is CASSYYLLNYEQYF. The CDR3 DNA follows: TGTGCCAGCAGTTACTATCTTCTAAACTACGAGCAGTACTTC.

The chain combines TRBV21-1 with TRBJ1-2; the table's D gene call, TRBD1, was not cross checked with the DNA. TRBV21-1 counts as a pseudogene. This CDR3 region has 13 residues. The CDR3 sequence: CASNKTGVYGYTF. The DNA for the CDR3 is TGTGCCAGCAACAAAACAGGGGTGTATGGCTACACCTTC.

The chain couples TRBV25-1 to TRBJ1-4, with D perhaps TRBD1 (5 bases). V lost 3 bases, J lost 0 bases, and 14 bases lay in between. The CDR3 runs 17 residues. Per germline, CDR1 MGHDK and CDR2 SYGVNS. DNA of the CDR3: TGTGCCAGCAGTGAGCAGGGATGGGGCCCAACTAATGAAAAACTGTTTTTT. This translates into CASSEQGWGPTNEKLFF.

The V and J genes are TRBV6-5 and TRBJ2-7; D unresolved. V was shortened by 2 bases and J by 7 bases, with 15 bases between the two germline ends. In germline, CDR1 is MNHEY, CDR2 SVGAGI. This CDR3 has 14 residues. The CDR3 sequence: CASSYGGGLWEQYF. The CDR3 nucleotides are TGTGCCAGCAGTTACGGCGGCGGTTTGTGGGAGCAGTACTTC.

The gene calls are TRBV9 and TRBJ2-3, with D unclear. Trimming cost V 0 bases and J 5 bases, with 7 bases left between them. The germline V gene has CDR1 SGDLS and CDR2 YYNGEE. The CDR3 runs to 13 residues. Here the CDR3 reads CASSVGLGDTQYF. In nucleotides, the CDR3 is TGTGCCAGCAGCGTAGGTCTCGGAGATACGCAGTATTTT.

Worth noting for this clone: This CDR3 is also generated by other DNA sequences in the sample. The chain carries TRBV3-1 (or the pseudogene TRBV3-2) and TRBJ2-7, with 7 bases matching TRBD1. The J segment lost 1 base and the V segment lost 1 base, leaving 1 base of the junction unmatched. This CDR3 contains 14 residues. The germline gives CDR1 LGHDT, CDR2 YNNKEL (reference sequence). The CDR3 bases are TGTGCCAGCAGCCAAGGACAGGGATCCTACGAGCAGTACTTC. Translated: CASSQGQGSYEQYF.

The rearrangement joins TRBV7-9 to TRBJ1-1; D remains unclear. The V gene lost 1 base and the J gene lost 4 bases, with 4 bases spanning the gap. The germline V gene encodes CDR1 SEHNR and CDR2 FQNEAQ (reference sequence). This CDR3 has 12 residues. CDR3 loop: CASSLGATEAFF. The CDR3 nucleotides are TGTGCCAGCAGCTTAGGGGCCACTGAAGCTTTCTTT.

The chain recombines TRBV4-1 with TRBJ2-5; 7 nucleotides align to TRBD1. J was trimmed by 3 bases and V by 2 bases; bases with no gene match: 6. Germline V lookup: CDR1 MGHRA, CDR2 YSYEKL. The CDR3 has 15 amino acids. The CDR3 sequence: CASSQTGDRKETQYF. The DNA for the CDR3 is TGCGCCAGCAGCCAAACTGGGGACAGAAAAGAGACCCAGTACTTC.

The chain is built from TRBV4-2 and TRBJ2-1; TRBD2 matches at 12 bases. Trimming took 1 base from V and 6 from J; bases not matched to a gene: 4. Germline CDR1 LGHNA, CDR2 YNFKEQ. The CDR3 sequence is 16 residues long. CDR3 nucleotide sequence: TGTGCCAGCAGCCAAGTTGCTAGCGGGGGGGCCAATGAGCAGTTCTTC. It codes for CASSQVASGGANEQFF.

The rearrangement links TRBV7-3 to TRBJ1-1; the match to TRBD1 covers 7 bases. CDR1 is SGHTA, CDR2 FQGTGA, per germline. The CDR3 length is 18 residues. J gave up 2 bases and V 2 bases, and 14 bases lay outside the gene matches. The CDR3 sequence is CASSLSPISQGPNTEAFF. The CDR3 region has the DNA TGTGCCAGCAGCTTATCCCCCATATCACAGGGGCCAAACACTGAAGCTTTCTTT.

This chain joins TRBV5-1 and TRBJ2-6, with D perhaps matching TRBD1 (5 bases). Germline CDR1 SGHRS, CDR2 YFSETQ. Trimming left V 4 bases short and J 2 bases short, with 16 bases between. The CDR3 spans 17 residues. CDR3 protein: CASSPIPQGTGANVLTF. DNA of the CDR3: TGCGCCAGCAGCCCGATCCCCCAGGGCACTGGGGCCAACGTCCTGACTTTC.